Below are 10 T cell receptor beta chains sequenced from a single sample in a study of blood T cell repertoires in COVID-19 (TCRdb year 2020). The method behind the library was the immunoSEQ multiplex PCR assay. This is the immuneACCESS table as TCRdb keeps it, with only in-frame sequences that have V and J called. A part of the clones is gone; compared with another copy, unresolved V genes explain less than half, and the rest is unexplained. The sample table lists about 68,000 clones, around 86% of them with a count of one. The biggest ten clones account for approximately 1.5% of the sample. The specimen sequenced was peripheral blood. These receptors were collected from a woman aged 55-69 years with acute or convalescent COVID-19.

The chain combines TRBV5-4 with TRBJ1-2; the match to TRBD1 covers 7 bases. Trimming took 4 bases from V and 2 from J; bases not matched to a gene: 14. There are 17 residues in the CDR3. The germline V gene has CDR1 SGHNT and CDR2 YYREEE (reference sequence). The CDR3 protein is CASSTDKDRTFNYGYTF. CDR3 bases: TGTGCCAGCAGCACCGACAAGGACAGGACCTTCAACTATGGCTACACCTTC.

This chain uses TRBV5-4 with TRBJ1-6; the D gene is possibly TRBD1 (6 bases). The CDR3 sequence is 16 residues long. V was clipped by 1 base and J by 7 bases, with 15 bases between them. Germline-derived CDR1 and CDR2 are SGHNT and YYREEE (reference sequence). As DNA, the CDR3 is TGTGCCAGCAGCTTGAAGGGCCAGGGGCGCAATTCACCCCTCCACTTT. This sequence encodes CASSLKGQGRNSPLHF.

The rearrangement joins TRBV5-1 to TRBJ1-1, with D perhaps matching TRBD1 (5 bases). The germline V gene encodes CDR1 SGHRS and CDR2 YFSETQ. This CDR3 spans 15 amino acids. V dropped 2 bases and J dropped 1 base, with 12 bases sitting between them. The CDR3 protein is CASSLLRQSNTEAFF. The CDR3 DNA sequence: TGCGCCAGCAGCTTACTTCGACAGTCGAACACTGAAGCTTTCTTT.

The V gene is TRBV4-2, the J gene TRBJ2-5, with TRBD1 identical over 7 bases. Germline assignment: CDR1 LGHNA and CDR2 YNFKEQ. The trim removed 3 bases at V and 0 bases at J, leaving 4 bases unmatched. This CDR3 has 15 amino acids. The CDR3 loop is CASSHQQGYQETQYF. In DNA form, the CDR3 reads TGTGCCAGCAGCCACCAACAGGGGTACCAAGAGACCCAGTACTTC.

The gene calls are TRBV4-1 and TRBJ1-6; possibly TRBD1 for D (5 bases). Looked up from germline, CDR1 is MGHRA and CDR2 is YSYEKL. CDR3 length: 15 amino acids. Trimming removed 6 bases at V and 7 bases at J, with 16 bases between. Written as DNA, the CDR3 is TGCGCCAGCAGTCCAACGACAGCAGGGAATTCACCCCTCCACTTT. Translated, it gives CASSPTTAGNSPLHF.

The chain recombines TRBV7-2 with TRBJ2-2; the match to TRBD1 covers 9 bases. In germline, CDR1 is SGHTA, CDR2 FQGNSA. The V and J ends lost 6 bases and 8 bases, in that order; junction bases with no gene match: 10. This CDR3 is 15 amino acids long. Written as DNA, the CDR3 is TGTGCCAGCAGACACAGGAACAGGGGGCCGGGGGAGCTGTTTTTT. It is translated as CASRHRNRGPGELFF.

The gene calls are TRBV9 and TRBJ2-7, with 9 bases lining up with TRBD1. V lost 3 bases to trimming and J lost 2 bases; unmatched junction nucleotides: 9. The CDR3 extends over 16 amino acids. CDR1 SGDLS and CDR2 YYNGEE come from the germline V gene. As DNA, the CDR3 is TGTGCCAGCAGCGCGGGAACCGGGACAGGGACCTACGAGCAGTACTTC. This translates into CASSAGTGTGTYEQYF.

The chain joins TRBV9 to TRBJ2-2; D perhaps matches TRBD2 (6 bases). Germline V gene sequence: CDR1 SGDLS, CDR2 YYNGEE. Trimming cost V 3 bases and J 1 base, with 7 bases left between them. The CDR3 is 14 amino acids. DNA for the CDR3: TGTGCCAGCAGCGAGCGGGTGAACACCGGGGAGCTGTTTTTT. Translated: CASSERVNTGELFF.

The genes are TRBV19 and TRBJ2-1; D not certain. The germline CDR1 and CDR2 sequences are LNHDA and SQIVND (reference sequence). This CDR3 is 15 amino acids long. Trimming took off 2 bases at V and 7 bases at J, with 15 bases between the two ends. The CDR3 sequence: CASSISMVIGNEQFF. In DNA, the CDR3 is TGTGCCAGTAGTATATCCATGGTAATCGGGAATGAGCAGTTCTTC.

The V and J genes are TRBV18 and TRBJ1-5; TRBD1 matches 9 bases. In germline, CDR1 is KGHSH, CDR2 LQKENI. The CDR3 extends over 16 amino acids. After removal of 2 bases from V and 6 bases from J, the junction contained 8 bases not matched to a gene. CDR3 sequence (DNA): TGTGCCAGCTCACCAGCCGACAGGGGGTCCGGTCAGCCCCAGCATTTT. This gives the protein CASSPADRGSGQPQHF.